This TCR beta chain was documented in a study of T cell repertoires in cytomegalovirus infection. Overall study: Selection of CMV epitopes for the study included recently identified HLA-C-restricted and well-studied HLA-B-restricted ones. Through public TCR beta signatures, both CMV infection and matching HLA type were indicated. Study conclusions and caveats: Within the response measured ex vivo, HLA-C-restricted CMV-specific TCR beta clonotypes were dominant. Public TCR beta family frequency separated CMV-and-HLA carriers, including in an independent cohort.

CDR3 length: 14 amino acids. Trimming stripped 2 bases from V and 4 bases from J, with 10 bases between. Looked up from germline, CDR1 is SEHNR and CDR2 is FQNEAQ (reference sequence). One entry per CDR3 protein results from TCRdb running MiXCR on the reads. The table includes 680,000 or so distinct CDR3 sequences, around 30% detected once. This clonotype was counted between two and nine times. The antigen is undetermined. The TCR sequence derives from a human donor in good health (CMV status not recorded). Some clones in this sample may be carry-over from other donors' samples. The input for sequencing was cultured PBMCs, taken from culture after CMV antigen stimulation. The V gene is TRBV7-9, the J gene TRBJ2-3; D unclear. The DNA for the CDR3 is TGTGCCAGCAGCTTATTTGAGGATTCAGATACGCAGTATTTT. Translated, it gives CASSLFEDSDTQYF.